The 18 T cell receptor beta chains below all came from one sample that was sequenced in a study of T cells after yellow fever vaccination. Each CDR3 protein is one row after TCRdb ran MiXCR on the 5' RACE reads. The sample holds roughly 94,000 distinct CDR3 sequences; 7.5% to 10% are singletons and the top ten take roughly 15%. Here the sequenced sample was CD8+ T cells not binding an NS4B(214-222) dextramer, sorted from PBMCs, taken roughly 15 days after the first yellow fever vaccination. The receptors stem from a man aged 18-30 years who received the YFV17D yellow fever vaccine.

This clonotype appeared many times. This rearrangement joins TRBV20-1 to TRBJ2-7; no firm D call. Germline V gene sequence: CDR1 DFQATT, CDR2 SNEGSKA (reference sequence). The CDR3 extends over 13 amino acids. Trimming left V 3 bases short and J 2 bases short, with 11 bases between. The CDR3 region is CSARLGHAYEQYF. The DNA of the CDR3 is TGCAGTGCTAGGCTGGGCCATGCCTACGAGCAGTACTTC.

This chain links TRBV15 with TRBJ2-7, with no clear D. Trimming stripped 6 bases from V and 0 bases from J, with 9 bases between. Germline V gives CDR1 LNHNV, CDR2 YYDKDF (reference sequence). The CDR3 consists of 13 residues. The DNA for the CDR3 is TGTGCCACCAGGGGTTCGAGCTCCTACGAGCAGTACGTC. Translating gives CATRGSSSYEQYV.

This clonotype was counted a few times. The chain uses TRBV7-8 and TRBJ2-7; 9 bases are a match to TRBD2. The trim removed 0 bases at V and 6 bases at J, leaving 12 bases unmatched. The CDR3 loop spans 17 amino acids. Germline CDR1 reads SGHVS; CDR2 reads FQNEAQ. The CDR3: CASSLAFGSGGFGEQYF. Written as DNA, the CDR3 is TGTGCCAGCAGCTTAGCGTTCGGTAGCGGGGGTTTCGGCGAGCAGTACTTC.

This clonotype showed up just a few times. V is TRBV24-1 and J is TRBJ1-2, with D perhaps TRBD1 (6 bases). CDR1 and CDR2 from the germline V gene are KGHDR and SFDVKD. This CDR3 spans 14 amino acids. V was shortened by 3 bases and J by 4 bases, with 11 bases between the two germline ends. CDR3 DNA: TGTGCCACCAGTGATCCCGGGACACCCTATGGCTACACCTTC. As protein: CATSDPGTPYGYTF.

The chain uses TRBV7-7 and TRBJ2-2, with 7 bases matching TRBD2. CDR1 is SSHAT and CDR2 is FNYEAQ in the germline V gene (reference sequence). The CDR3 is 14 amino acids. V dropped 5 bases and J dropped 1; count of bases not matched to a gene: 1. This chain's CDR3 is CASSPGGNTGELFF. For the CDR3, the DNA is TGTGCCAGCAGCCCGGGGGGGAACACCGGGGAGCTGTTTTTT.

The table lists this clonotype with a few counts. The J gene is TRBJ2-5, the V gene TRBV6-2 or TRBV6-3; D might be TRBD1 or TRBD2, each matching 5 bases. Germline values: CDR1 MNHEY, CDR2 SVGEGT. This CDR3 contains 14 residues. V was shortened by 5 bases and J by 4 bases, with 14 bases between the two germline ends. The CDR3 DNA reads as TGTGCCAGCAGTACCGAGGGTGACAGAGAGACCCAGTACTTC. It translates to CASSTEGDRETQYF.

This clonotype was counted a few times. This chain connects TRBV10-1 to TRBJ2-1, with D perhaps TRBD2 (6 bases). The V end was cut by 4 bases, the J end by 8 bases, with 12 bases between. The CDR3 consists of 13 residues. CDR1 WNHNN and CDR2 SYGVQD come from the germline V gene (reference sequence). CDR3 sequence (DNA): TGCGCCAGCAGTGTTGGAGGGTTTGATGAGCAGTTCTTC. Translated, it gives CASSVGGFDEQFF.

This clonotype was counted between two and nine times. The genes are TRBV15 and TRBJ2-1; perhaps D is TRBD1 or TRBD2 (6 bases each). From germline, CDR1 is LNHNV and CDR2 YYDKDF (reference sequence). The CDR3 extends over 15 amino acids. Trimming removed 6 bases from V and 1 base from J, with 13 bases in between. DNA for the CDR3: TGTGCCACCAGAGGAGGGGGTCGGTCCTACAATGAGCAGTTCTTC. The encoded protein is CATRGGGRSYNEQFF. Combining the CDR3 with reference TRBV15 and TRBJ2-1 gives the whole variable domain DAMVIQNPRYQVTQFGKPVTLSCSQTLNHNVMYWYQQKSSQAPKLLFHYYDKDFNNEADTPDNFQSRRPNTSFCFLDIRSPGLGDTAMYLCATRGGGRSYNEQFFGPGTRLTVL.

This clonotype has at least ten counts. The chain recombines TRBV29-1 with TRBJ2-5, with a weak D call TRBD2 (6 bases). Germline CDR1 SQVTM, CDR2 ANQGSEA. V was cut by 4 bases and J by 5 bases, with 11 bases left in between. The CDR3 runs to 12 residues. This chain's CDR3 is CSVGVGGETQYF. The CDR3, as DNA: TGCAGCGTTGGGGTAGGAGGGGAGACCCAGTACTTC.

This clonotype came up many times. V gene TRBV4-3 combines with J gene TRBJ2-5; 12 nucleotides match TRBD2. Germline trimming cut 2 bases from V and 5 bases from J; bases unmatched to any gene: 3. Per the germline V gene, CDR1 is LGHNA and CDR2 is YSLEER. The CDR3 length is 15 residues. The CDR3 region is CASSQLAGGLETQYF. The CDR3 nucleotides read TGCGCCAGCAGCCAACTAGCGGGGGGGCTGGAGACCCAGTACTTC.

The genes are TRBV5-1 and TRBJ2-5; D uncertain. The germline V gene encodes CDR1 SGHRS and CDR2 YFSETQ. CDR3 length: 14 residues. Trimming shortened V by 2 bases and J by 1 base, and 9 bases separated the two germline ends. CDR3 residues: CASSFRALQETQYF. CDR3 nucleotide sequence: TGCGCCAGCAGCTTCCGGGCCCTCCAAGAGACCCAGTACTTC.

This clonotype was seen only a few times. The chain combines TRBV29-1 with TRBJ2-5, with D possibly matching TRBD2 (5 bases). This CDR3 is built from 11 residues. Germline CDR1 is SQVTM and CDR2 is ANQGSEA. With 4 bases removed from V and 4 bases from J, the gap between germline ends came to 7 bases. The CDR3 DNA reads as TGCAGCGTTGCGGCGGGAGAGACCCAGTACTTC. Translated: CSVAAGETQYF. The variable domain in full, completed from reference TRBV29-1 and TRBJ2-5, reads SAVISQKPSRDICQRGTSLTIQCQVDSQVTMMFWYRQQPGQSLTLIATANQGSEATYESGFVIDKFPISRPNLTFSTLTVSNMSPEDSSIYLCSVAAGETQYFGPGTRLLVL.

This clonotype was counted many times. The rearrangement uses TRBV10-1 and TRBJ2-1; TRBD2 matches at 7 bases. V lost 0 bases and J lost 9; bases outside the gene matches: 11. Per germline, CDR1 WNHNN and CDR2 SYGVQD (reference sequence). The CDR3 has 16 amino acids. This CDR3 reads CASSESTLRGEGEQFF. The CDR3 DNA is TGCGCCAGCAGTGAGTCCACCCTACGGGGGGAAGGTGAGCAGTTCTTC.

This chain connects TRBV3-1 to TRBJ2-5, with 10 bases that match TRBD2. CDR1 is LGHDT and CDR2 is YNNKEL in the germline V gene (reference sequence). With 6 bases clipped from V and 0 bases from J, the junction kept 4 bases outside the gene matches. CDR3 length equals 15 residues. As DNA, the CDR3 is TGTGCCAGCAGGATGACTAGCGGGTACCAAGAGACCCAGTACTTC. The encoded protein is CASRMTSGYQETQYF.

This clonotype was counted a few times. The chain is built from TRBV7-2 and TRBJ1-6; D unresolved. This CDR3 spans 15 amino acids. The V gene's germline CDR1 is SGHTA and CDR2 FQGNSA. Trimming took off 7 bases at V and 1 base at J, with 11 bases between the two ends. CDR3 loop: CASTPGRSYNSPLHF. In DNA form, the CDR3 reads TGTGCCAGCACCCCGGGCAGATCCTATAATTCACCCCTCCACTTT.

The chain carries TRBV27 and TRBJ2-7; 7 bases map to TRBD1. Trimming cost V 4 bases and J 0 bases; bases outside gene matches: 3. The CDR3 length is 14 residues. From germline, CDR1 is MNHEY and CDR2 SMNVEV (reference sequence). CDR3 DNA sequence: TGTGCCAGCAGTTCGGGACAGAGCTCCTACGAGCAGTACGTC. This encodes CASSSGQSSYEQYV.

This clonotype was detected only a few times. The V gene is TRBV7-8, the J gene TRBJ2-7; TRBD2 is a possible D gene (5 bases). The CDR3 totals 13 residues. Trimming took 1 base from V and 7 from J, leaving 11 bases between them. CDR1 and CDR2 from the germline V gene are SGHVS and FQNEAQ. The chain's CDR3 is CASSLVRVGEQYV. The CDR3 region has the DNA TGTGCCAGCAGCTTAGTGCGGGTGGGAGAGCAGTACGTC.

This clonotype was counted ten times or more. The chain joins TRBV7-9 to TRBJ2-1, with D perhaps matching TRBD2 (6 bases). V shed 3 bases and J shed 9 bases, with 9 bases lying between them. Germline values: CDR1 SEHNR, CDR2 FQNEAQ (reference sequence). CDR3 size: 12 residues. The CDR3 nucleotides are TGTGCCAGCAGCTTGCAGGGAGGTGAGCAGTTCTTC. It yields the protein CASSLQGGEQFF.